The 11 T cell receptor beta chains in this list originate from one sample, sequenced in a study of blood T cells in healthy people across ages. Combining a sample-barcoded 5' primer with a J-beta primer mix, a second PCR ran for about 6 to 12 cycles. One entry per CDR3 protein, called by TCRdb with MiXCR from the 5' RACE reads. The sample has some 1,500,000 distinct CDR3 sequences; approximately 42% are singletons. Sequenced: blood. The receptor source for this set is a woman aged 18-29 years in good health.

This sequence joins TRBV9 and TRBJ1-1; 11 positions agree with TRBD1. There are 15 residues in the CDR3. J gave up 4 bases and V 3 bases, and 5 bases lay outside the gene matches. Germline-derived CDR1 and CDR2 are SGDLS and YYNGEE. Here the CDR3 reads CASSGPGTGGTEAFF. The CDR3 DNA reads TGTGCCAGCAGCGGGCCCGGGACAGGGGGCACTGAAGCTTTCTTT. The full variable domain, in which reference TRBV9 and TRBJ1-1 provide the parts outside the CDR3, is DSGVTQTPKHLITATGQRVTLRCSPRSGDLSVYWYQQSLDQGLQFLIQYYNGEERAKGNILERFSAQQFPDLHSELNLSSLELGDSALYFCASSGPGTGGTEAFFGQGTRLTVV.

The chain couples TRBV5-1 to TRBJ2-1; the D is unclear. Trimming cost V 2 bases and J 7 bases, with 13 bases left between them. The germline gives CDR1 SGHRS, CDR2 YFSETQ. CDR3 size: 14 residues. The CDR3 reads CASSFISGSNEQFF. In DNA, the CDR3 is TGCGCCAGCAGCTTCATTTCAGGCTCTAATGAGCAGTTCTTC.

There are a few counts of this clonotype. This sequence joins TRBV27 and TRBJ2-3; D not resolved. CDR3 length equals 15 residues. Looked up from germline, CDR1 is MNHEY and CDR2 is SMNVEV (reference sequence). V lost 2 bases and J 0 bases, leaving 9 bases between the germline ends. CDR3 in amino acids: CASSLTARSTDTQYF. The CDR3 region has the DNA TGTGCCAGCAGTTTAACCGCCAGGAGCACAGATACGCAGTATTTT.

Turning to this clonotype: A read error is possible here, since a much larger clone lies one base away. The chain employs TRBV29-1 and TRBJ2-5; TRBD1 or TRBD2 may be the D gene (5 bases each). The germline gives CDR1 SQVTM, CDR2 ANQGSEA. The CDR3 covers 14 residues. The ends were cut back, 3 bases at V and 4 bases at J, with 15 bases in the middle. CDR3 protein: CSVDGTDGRETQYF. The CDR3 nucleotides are TGCAGCGTTGACGGGACCGATGGACGAGAGACCCAGTACTTC.

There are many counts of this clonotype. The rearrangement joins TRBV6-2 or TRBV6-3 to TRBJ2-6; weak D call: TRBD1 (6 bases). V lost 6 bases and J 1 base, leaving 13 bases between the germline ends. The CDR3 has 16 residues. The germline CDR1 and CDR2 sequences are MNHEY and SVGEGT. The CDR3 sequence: CASRYRDFSGANVLTF. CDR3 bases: TGTGCCAGCAGGTACAGGGATTTTTCTGGGGCCAACGTCCTGACTTTC.

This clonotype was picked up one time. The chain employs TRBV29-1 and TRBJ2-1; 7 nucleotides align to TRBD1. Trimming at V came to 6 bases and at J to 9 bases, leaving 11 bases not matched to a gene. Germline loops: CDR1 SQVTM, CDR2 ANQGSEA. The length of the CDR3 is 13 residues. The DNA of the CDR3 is TGCAGCGTCGGACAGGCTGCAAGCAGTGAGCAGTTCTTC. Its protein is CSVGQAASSEQFF.

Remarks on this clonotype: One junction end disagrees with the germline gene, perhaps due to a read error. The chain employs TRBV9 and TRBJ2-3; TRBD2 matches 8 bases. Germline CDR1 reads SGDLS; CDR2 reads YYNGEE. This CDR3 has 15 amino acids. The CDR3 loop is CASSDGTRSAETQYF. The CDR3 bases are TGTGCCAGCAGCGACGGGACTAGGTCGGCAGAGACGCAGTATTTT.

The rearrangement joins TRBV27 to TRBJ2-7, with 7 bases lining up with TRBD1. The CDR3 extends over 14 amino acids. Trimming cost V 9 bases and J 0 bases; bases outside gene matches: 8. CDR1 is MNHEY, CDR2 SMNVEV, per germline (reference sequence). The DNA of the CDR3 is TGTGCCAGTCTCCCGAGGACAGGCTCCTACGAGCAGTACTTC. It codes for CASLPRTGSYEQYF.

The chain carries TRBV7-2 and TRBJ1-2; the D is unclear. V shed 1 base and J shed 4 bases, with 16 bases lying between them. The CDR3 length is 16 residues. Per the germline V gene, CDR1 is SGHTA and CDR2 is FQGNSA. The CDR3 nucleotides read TGTGCCAGCAGCTTAGACGGATCTTCGGTAGGCTATGGCTACACCTTC. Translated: CASSLDGSSVGYGYTF.

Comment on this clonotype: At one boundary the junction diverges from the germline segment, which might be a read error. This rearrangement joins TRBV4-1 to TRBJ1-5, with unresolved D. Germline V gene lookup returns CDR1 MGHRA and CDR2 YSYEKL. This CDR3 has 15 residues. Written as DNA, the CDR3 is TGCGTCAGCAGCCTCCACAGCCTTAGCAATCAGCCCCAGCATTTT. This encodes CVSSLHSLSNQPQHF.

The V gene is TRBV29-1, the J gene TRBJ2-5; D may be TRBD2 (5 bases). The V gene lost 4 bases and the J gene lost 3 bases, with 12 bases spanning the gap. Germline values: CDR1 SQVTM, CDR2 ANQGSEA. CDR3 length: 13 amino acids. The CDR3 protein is CSVGGFSEETQYF. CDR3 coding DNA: TGCAGCGTTGGCGGGTTTAGCGAAGAGACCCAGTACTTC.